Sequencing of this T cell receptor (beta chain) was carried out in a study of blood T cell repertoires in COVID-19. Looking at the study overall: Acute and convalescent COVID-19 samples came from the United States, Italy and Spain. Sample material is recorded as cDNA or gDNA derived from T cells, B-cell-depleted T cells, or PBMCs.

Trimming at V came to 8 bases and at J to 4 bases, leaving 6 bases not matched to a gene. The CDR3 sequence is 13 residues long. Germline V gene sequence: CDR1 MNHEY, CDR2 SMNVEV (reference sequence). Source study methods: Estimation of nucleated cell counts was performed using reference gene primer amplification. Sequencing was performed with immunoSEQ multiplex PCR; in TCRdb, only in-frame clones are kept and a portion is missing. V and J calls and clone size are as listed in that table; D and trimming were resolved from the DNA. The sample has 130,000 to 150,000 clones, 75% to 90% seen once; the top ten hold 4.8%. This clone was recorded only once.

Material: peripheral blood. This sequence originates from a human donor in a cohort sampled during active COVID-19. J is TRBJ1-2 and V is TRBV27; 8 nucleotides agree with TRBD1. CDR3 sequence (DNA): TGTGCCAGCCGAAAGGACAGGGCCTATGGCTACACCTTC. It is translated as CASRKDRAYGYTF.